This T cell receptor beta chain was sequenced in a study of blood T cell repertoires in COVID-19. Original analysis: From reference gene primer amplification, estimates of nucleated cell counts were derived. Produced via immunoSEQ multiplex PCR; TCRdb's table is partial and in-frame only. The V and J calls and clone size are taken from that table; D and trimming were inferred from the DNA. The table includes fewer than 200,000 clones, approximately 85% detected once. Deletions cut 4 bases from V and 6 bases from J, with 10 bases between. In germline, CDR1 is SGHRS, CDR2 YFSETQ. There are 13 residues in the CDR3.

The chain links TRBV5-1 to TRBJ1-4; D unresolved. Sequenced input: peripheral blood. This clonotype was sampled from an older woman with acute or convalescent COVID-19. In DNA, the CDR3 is TGCGCCAGCAGCCCCGGCGGGGATGAAAAACTGTTTTTT. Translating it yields CASSPGGDEKLFF.